These T cell receptor beta chains were read from a single sample in a study of shared clonotypes between healthy human individuals. The assay was immunoSEQ multiplex PCR, and TCRdb's table has in-frame clones only and misses some. The table has under 1 million clones, roughly 96% seen once. The sequenced material came from naive CD8+ T cells sorted from blood. The receptors here all came from a man aged 30 to 45 in good health. The CDR3 runs from the conserved cysteine through the conserved F or W. A D gene is named only where the DNA matches it firmly. A row's size may be missing; if present it is once, few, many or a size class.

TRBV7-9,NA,TRBJ2-7,NA,CASSLGGGVHEQYF,TGTGCCAGCAGCTTAGGAGGGGGAGTCCACGAGCAGTACTTC
TRBV7-8,NA,TRBJ2-3,NA,CASSLPGGNTDTQYF,TGTGCCAGCAGCTTACCCGGCGGGAACACAGATACGCAGTATTTT
TRBV27,NA,TRBJ1-2,NA,CASSSAERGGDYGYTF,TGTGCCAGCAGTTCCGCCGAGAGGGGCGGGGACTATGGCTACACCTTC
TRBV7-9,NA,TRBJ2-7,NA,CASSPPDPTFSYEQYF,TGTGCCAGCAGCCCTCCCGACCCGACCTTCTCCTACGAGCAGTACTTC
TRBV29-1,NA,TRBJ2-5,TRBD2,CSVETPGQGERTSWETQYF,TGCAGCGTTGAAACACCGGGACAAGGAGAACGGACTAGCTGGGAGACCCAGTACTTC
TRBV15,NA,TRBJ2-3,NA,CATSTSTKSTDTQYF,TGTGCCACCAGCACCTCGACCAAGAGCACAGATACGCAGTATTTT
TRBV19,NA,TRBJ2-3,NA,CASSMYPGEGTDTQYF,TGTGCCAGTAGTATGTATCCGGGAGAGGGAACAGATACGCAGTATTTT
TRBV7-8,NA,TRBJ2-3,TRBD2,CASSLVAGLGMTDTQYF,TGTGCCAGCAGCTTAGTGGCCGGACTAGGGATGACGGATACGCAGTATTTT
TRBV9,NA,TRBJ2-1,TRBD2,CASSPREGGSYNEQFF,TGTGCCAGCAGCCCCCGGGAGGGAGGTTCCTACAATGAGCAGTTCTTC
TRBV28,NA,TRBJ2-1,TRBD1,CASGRQGAKSSYNEQFF,TGTGCCAGCGGGAGACAGGGGGCGAAAAGCTCCTACAATGAGCAGTTCTTC
TRBV6-1,once,TRBJ2-1,TRBD2,CASSEATSGGANEQFF,TGTGCCAGCAGTGAAGCCACTAGCGGTGGGGCCAATGAGCAGTTCTTC
TRBV4-3,NA,TRBJ2-1,TRBD1,CASSRYRGRSYNEQFF,TGCGCCAGCAGCCGTTACAGGGGTCGCTCCTACAATGAGCAGTTCTTC
TRBV9,NA,TRBJ2-1,NA,CASSVPEGGEQFF,TGTGCCAGCAGCGTCCCAGAGGGCGGTGAGCAGTTCTTC
TRBV6-5,NA,TRBJ2-5,NA,CASSSYDETQYF,TGTGCCAGCAGTTCCTACGACGAGACCCAGTACTTC
TRBV11-2,NA,TRBJ2-1,NA,CASSSGTEQFF,TGTGCCAGCAGCTCAGGGACAGAGCAGTTCTTC
TRBV11-2,NA,TRBJ1-1,NA,CASTPGGTEAFF,TGTGCCAGCACCCCGGGTGGTACTGAAGCTTTCTTT
TRBV27,NA,TRBJ2-7,NA,CASSFIVRTHEQYF,TGTGCCAGCAGTTTTATTGTCAGGACCCACGAGCAGTACTTC
TRBV6-5,NA,TRBJ2-2,NA,CASSYAAGGPGELFF,TGTGCCAGCAGTTACGCGGCAGGTGGGCCCGGGGAGCTGTTTTTT
TRBV4-1,NA,TRBJ2-4,NA,CASSQGVAKNIQYF,TGCGCCAGCAGCCAAGGGGTAGCCAAAAACATTCAGTACTTC
TRBV7-2,NA,TRBJ2-7,TRBD2,CASSVGLAASYEQYF,TGTGCCAGCAGCGTCGGACTAGCGGCCTCCTACGAGCAGTACTTC
TRBV9,NA,TRBJ1-4,NA,CASSSSRWGDTNEKLFF,TGTGCCAGCAGCTCATCACGGTGGGGGGACACTAATGAAAAACTGTTTTTT
TRBV2,once,TRBJ2-7,NA,CASREEVAEVDEQYF,TGTGCCAGCAGGGAGGAGGTGGCAGAGGTCGACGAGCAGTACTTC
TRBV29-1,NA,TRBJ2-1,NA,CSVVFRGVLNNEQFF,TGCAGCGTTGTATTTCGAGGGGTACTAAACAATGAGCAGTTCTTC
TRBV11-2,NA,TRBJ1-1,NA,CASSRGWTEAFF,TGTGCCAGCAGCCGCGGATGGACTGAAGCTTTCTTT
TRBV6-4,NA,TRBJ2-2,NA,CASSEAGNTGELFF,TGTGCCAGCAGTGAAGCGGGGAACACCGGGGAGCTGTTTTTT
TRBV29-1,NA,TRBJ1-1,TRBD1,CSVLGTGSTEAFF,TGCAGCGTGTTGGGGACAGGGAGCACTGAAGCTTTCTTT
TRBV10-3,NA,TRBJ1-5,NA,CAISESGEGSQPQHF,TGTGCCATCAGTGAGTCGGGGGAGGGTTCTCAGCCCCAGCATTTT
TRBV27,NA,TRBJ1-2,NA,CASSPAGHRIYGYTF,TGTGCCAGCAGTCCCGCGGGACACCGAATTTATGGCTACACCTTC
TRBV29-1,NA,TRBJ1-1,TRBD1,CSVGDRGWTTEAFF,TGCAGCGTTGGGGACAGGGGGTGGACCACTGAAGCTTTCTTT
TRBV13,NA,TRBJ2-7,TRBD2,CASSALTLLAGVVDEQYF,TGTGCCAGCAGCGCGCTCACGCTCCTAGCGGGAGTAGTCGACGAGCAGTACTTC
TRBV28,NA,TRBJ2-7,NA,CASSLVGGDEQYF,TGTGCCAGCAGTTTAGTGGGTGGGGACGAGCAGTACTTC